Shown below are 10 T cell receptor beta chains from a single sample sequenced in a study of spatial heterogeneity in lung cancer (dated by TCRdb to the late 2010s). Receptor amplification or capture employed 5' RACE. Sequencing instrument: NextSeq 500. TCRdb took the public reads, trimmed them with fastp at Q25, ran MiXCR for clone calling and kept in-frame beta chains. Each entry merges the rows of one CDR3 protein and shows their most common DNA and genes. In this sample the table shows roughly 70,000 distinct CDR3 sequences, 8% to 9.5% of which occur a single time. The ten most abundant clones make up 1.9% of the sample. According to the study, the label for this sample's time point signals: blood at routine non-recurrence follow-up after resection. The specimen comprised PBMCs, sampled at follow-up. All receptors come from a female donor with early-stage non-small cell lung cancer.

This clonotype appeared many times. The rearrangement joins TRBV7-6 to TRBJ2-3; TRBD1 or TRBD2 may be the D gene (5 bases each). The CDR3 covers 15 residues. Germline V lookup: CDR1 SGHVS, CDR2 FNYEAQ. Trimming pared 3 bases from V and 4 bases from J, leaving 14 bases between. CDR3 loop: CASSFGGVRADTQYF. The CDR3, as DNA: TGTGCCAGCAGCTTTGGGGGAGTACGAGCAGATACGCAGTATTTT.

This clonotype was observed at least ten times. The CDR3 here is CATSDDRANNEQFF. The CDR3, as DNA: TGTGCCACCAGTGACGACAGGGCTAACAATGAGCAGTTCTTC. J is TRBJ2-1 and V is TRBV24-1; TRBD1 agrees at 7 bases. Trimming cost V 4 bases and J 5 bases; bases outside gene matches: 4. Germline V gene sequence: CDR1 KGHDR, CDR2 SFDVKD. The CDR3 covers 14 residues.

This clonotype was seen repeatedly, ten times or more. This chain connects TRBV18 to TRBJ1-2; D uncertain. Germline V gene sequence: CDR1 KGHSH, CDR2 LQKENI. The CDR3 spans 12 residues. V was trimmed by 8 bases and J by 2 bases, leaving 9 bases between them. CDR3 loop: CASTEGNYGYTF. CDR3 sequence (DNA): TGTGCCAGCACAGAAGGGAACTATGGCTACACCTTC.

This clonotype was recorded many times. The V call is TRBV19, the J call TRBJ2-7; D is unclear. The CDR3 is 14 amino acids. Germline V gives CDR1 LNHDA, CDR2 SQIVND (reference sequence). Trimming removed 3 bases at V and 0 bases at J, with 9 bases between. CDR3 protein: CASSMGRNSYEQYF. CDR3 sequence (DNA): TGTGCCAGTAGTATGGGCAGGAACTCCTACGAGCAGTACTTC. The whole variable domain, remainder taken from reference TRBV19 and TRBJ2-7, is DGGITQSPKYLFRKEGQNVTLSCEQNLNHDAMYWYRQDPGQGLRLIYYSQIVNDFQKGDIAEGYSVSREKKESFPLTVTSAQKNPTAFYLCASSMGRNSYEQYFGPGTRLTVT.

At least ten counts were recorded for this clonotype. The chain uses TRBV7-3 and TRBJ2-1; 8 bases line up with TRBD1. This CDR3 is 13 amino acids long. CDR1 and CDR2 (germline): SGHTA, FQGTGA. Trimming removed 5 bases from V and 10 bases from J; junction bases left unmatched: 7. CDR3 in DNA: TGTGCCAGCAGCCCTCGACAGGGGACGGAGCAGTTCTTC. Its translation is CASSPRQGTEQFF. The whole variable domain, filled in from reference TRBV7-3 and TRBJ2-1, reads GAGVSQTPSNKVTEKGKYVELRCDPISGHTALYWYRQSLGQGPEFLIYFQGTGAADDSGLPNDRFFAVRPEGSVSTLKIQRTERGDSAVYLCASSPRQGTEQFFGPGTRLTVL.

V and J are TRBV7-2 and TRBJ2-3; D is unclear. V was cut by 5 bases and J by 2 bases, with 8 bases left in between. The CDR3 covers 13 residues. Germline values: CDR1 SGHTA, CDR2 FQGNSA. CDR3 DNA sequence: TGTGCCAGCAGCATAGACGTCACAGATACGCAGTATTTT. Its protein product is CASSIDVTDTQYF.

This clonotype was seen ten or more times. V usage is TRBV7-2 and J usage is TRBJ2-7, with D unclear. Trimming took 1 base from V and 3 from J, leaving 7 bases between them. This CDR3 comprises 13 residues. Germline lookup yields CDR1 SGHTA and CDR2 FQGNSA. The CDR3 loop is CASSLDRFYEQYF. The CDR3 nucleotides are TGTGCCAGCAGCTTAGATCGATTCTACGAGCAGTACTTC.

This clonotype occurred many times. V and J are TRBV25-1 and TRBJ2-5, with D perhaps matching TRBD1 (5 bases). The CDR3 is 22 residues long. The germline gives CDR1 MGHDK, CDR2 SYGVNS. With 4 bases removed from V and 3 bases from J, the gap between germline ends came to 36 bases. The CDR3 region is CASSAILTTTALVIRTKETQYF. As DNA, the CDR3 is TGTGCCAGCAGTGCCATCCTGACAACTACAGCCTTAGTCATAAGGACAAAAGAGACCCAGTACTTC.

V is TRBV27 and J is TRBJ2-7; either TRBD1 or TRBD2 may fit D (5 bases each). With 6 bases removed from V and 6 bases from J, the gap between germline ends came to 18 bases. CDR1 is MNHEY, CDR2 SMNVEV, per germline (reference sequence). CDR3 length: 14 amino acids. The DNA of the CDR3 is TGTGCCAGCAGACCGGGGCCGACTTGGGGCGAGCAGTACTTC. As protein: CASRPGPTWGEQYF.

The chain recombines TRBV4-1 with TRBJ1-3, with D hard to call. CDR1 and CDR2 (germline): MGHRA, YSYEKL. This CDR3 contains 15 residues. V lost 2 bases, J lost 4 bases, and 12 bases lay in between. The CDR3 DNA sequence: TGCGCCAGCAGCCAATATCAGGAGACAGGAAACACCATATATTTT. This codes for CASSQYQETGNTIYF.